At least ten counts were recorded for the clone carrying this T cell receptor beta chain. Its antigen is still unknown. The sample belongs to a study of neurological immune-mediated disorders. TCRdb independently ran MiXCR on the 5' RACE reads; one entry per CDR3 protein. The table shows 50,000 to 60,000 distinct CDR3 sequences, with more than 3% occurring only once. Germline assignment: CDR1 SGHAT and CDR2 FQNNGV. The CDR3 is 14 amino acids. The ends lost 3 bases at V and 8 bases at J; junction bases unmatched: 5. Study-wide points: The greatest degree of TCR clonal expansion was observed in HTLV-1-associated myelopathy, with the lowest in multiple sclerosis, below that of healthy controls. There were no CDR3 amino acid sequences shared by expanded clones across subjects, a result suggesting private repertoires in all groups. Phylogenetic grouping assigned the repertoires of 18 of 34 multiple sclerosis patients to a single cluster of related CDR3 sequences. This cluster may be a repertoire-level signature.

The source material was CD4+ T cells from blood. V and J are TRBV11-2 and TRBJ1-3; 9 bases align to TRBD1. The clonotype originates from a woman aged 40-49 years with multiple sclerosis. The CDR3 DNA sequence: TGTGCCAGCAGCTTCGGACAGGGGAAGGACACCATATATTTT. As protein: CASSFGQGKDTIYF.